These 19 T cell receptor beta chains originate from one sample sequenced in a study of cytomegalovirus exposure and HLA in healthy donors. The PCR used 60 Vbeta and 13 Jbeta primers. Repertoires were generated with immunoSEQ multiplex PCR, while TCRdb's copy carries only in-frame clones and drops some. The sample consists of about 120,000 clones, more than 60% of them appearing once. The material sequenced was PBMCs. The receptors come from a female donor in good health and CMV-seronegative.

Here the CDR3 DNA reads TGTGCCAGCAGCTTAGGCCTCAGGGGGGCGGGCACTGAAGCTTTCTTT. Encoded protein: CASSLGLRGAGTEAFF. The chain links TRBV7-8 to TRBJ1-1; 7 bases align to TRBD1. The germline gives CDR1 SGHVS, CDR2 FQNEAQ. The CDR3 has 16 amino acids. V was pared by 1 base and J by 4 bases, with 9 bases of the junction left unmatched.

The chain combines TRBV7-9 with TRBJ1-2, with 7 nucleotides matching TRBD1. This CDR3 spans 14 amino acids. Looked up from germline, CDR1 is SEHNR and CDR2 is FQNEAQ (reference sequence). Germline trimming cut 5 bases from V and 0 bases from J; bases unmatched to any gene: 3. CDR3 bases: TGTGCCAGCAGCCGGGACAGAGCTAACTATGGCTACACCTTC. Translated, it gives CASSRDRANYGYTF.

The chain joins TRBV7-6 to TRBJ2-3; 7 nucleotides line up with TRBD1. V shed 2 bases, J shed 2 bases, and the junction held 7 bases outside the gene matches. CDR1 SGHVS and CDR2 FNYEAQ come from the germline V gene. CDR3 length: 16 amino acids. The CDR3 region has the DNA TGTGCCAGCAGCTTATTTCCCGGGACAGCCACAGATACGCAGTATTTT. Its protein is CASSLFPGTATDTQYF.

This clone was counted a few times. CDR3 sequence reads: CASSHPDRAGTDTQYF. The CDR3 DNA is TGTGCCAGCAGCCACCCTGACAGGGCTGGCACAGATACGCAGTATTTT. The gene calls are TRBV4-2 and TRBJ2-3, with 7 positions matching TRBD1. V trimming: 3 bases; J trimming: 1 base; junction bases outside the gene matches: 7. Germline values: CDR1 LGHNA, CDR2 YNFKEQ. CDR3 length equals 16 residues.

V and J are TRBV7-2 and TRBJ1-4; 9 bases align to TRBD1. Looked up from germline, CDR1 is SGHTA and CDR2 is FQGNSA. Trimming removed 0 bases from V and 8 bases from J; junction bases left unmatched: 4. The CDR3 runs 15 residues. The CDR3: CASSLAGTGKEKLFF. CDR3 nucleotide sequence: TGTGCCAGCAGCTTAGCCGGGACAGGGAAAGAAAAACTGTTTTTT.

The gene calls are TRBV5-4 and TRBJ2-7, with 9 positions matching TRBD2. Germline V lookup: CDR1 SGHNT, CDR2 YYREEE (reference sequence). The CDR3 extends over 15 amino acids. J gave up 2 bases and V 0 bases, and 3 bases lay outside the gene matches. The CDR3 protein is CASSLGSGGPYEQYF. CDR3 nucleotide sequence: TGTGCCAGCAGCTTGGGTAGCGGGGGACCCTACGAGCAGTACTTC.

The gene calls are TRBV30 and TRBJ1-2; D is unclear. The V gene's germline CDR1 is GTSNPN and CDR2 SVGIG (reference sequence). This CDR3 is built from 13 residues. V gave up 1 base and J gave up 5 bases, with 11 bases separating them. CDR3 DNA sequence: TGTGCCTGGAGTGGGTTAGCTTCTTATGGCTACACCTTC. It translates to CAWSGLASYGYTF.

The genes are TRBV7-9 and TRBJ2-2; TRBD2 matches at 8 bases. V lost 4 bases and J lost 4; bases outside the gene matches: 8. This CDR3 comprises 16 residues. CDR1 is SEHNR and CDR2 is FQNEAQ in the germline V gene (reference sequence). The CDR3 DNA reads TGTGCCAGCAGCTCGGGACTAGACGGTGGCACCGGGGAGCTGTTTTTT. This gives the protein CASSSGLDGGTGELFF.

This sequence joins TRBV12-5 and TRBJ1-3; the D gene is possibly TRBD1 (5 bases). This CDR3 spans 16 amino acids. V was clipped by 2 bases and J by 0 bases, with 11 bases between them. Germline loops: CDR1 LGHNT, CDR2 FRNRAP. In DNA, the CDR3 is TGTGCTAGTGGTTTGTGGGGGGGGAACTCTGGAAACACCATATATTTT. Protein sequence: CASGLWGGNSGNTIYF.

As regards this clone: Other DNA variants within this sample encode the same CDR3. The CDR3 DNA follows: TGTGCCTGGAGTGTCGGGGCCGGGGAGCTGTTTTTT. It yields the protein CAWSVGAGELFF. The chain employs TRBV30 and TRBJ2-2, with a possible D match to TRBD2 (5 bases). Germline CDR1 reads GTSNPN; CDR2 reads SVGIG (reference sequence). The V end lost 0 bases, the J end lost 6 bases, and 5 bases lay between the germline ends. The CDR3 is 12 amino acids.

The chain links TRBV7-9 to TRBJ2-7, with TRBD2 matching over 10 bases. J lost 7 bases, V lost 1 base, and 4 bases had no gene match. CDR3 length: 14 residues. Germline V gene data show CDR1 as SEHNR and CDR2 as FQNEAQ (reference sequence). This CDR3 reads CASSLEASGGEQYF. For the CDR3, the DNA is TGTGCCAGCAGCTTAGAGGCTAGCGGGGGTGAGCAGTACTTC.

J is TRBJ1-3 and V is TRBV7-9, with D possibly being TRBD1 (5 bases). This CDR3 has 15 residues. V lost 5 bases to trimming and J lost 1 base, with 12 bases between them. Looked up from germline, CDR1 is SEHNR and CDR2 is FQNEAQ (reference sequence). In DNA form, the CDR3 reads TGTGCCAGCAGCCTCGGGGGAATTTCTGGAAACACCATATATTTT. Translated: CASSLGGISGNTIYF.

The gene calls are TRBV6-1 and TRBJ1-5, with 8 nucleotides matching TRBD1. V lost 2 bases, J lost 7 bases, and 16 bases stayed unmatched. Germline V gene lookup returns CDR1 MNHNS and CDR2 SASEGT. The CDR3 runs 18 residues. The CDR3 loop is CASSEYVTGAQLRQPQHF. The CDR3 nucleotides read TGTGCCAGCAGTGAATACGTGACAGGGGCCCAGTTAAGGCAGCCCCAGCATTTT.

The chain links TRBV2 to TRBJ2-7; the D gene is possibly TRBD1 (6 bases). CDR1 is SNHLY and CDR2 is FYNNEI in the germline V gene. The CDR3 is 13 residues long. V was shortened by 4 bases and J by 7 bases, with 14 bases between the two germline ends. The CDR3 DNA sequence: TGTGCCAGCAGTGTTGGCAGGGGTCGGGAGCAGTACTTC. Its translation: CASSVGRGREQYF.

This clone came up a few times. The rearrangement links TRBV10-3 to TRBJ2-2; no clear D. Germline lookup yields CDR1 ENHRY and CDR2 SYGVKD. CDR3 length equals 12 residues. V lost 8 bases to trimming and J lost 4 bases, with 8 bases between them. CDR3 in amino acids: CAIYLTTGELFF. The CDR3 region has the DNA TGTGCCATCTACCTAACCACCGGGGAGCTGTTTTTT.

CDR3 amino acids: CAWRYYPGQGARETQYF. The CDR3 DNA reads as TGTGCCTGGAGGTACTATCCGGGACAGGGGGCGAGGGAGACCCAGTACTTC. The chain combines TRBV30 with TRBJ2-5; 12 bases line up with TRBD1. This CDR3 has 17 amino acids. Germline CDR1 reads GTSNPN; CDR2 reads SVGIG (reference sequence). The trim removed 3 bases at V and 5 bases at J, leaving 13 bases unmatched.

This chain connects TRBV6-4 to TRBJ1-2, with D unclear. The CDR3 length is 15 residues. Germline assignment: CDR1 MRHNA and CDR2 SNTAGT. V was pared by 6 bases and J by 7 bases, with 21 bases between. This chain's CDR3 is CASSTSQSRSGGYTF. In DNA form, the CDR3 reads TGTGCCAGCAGCACGTCACAGAGTAGGTCCGGTGGCTACACCTTC.

This CDR3 reads CASSLMGAGSTEAFF. The DNA of the CDR3 is TGTGCCAGCAGTTTAATGGGCGCGGGGTCCACTGAAGCTTTCTTT. The chain recombines TRBV27 with TRBJ1-1; no firm D call. Germline CDR1 and CDR2: MNHEY and SMNVEV (reference sequence). The CDR3 is made up of 15 amino acids. Deletions cut 2 bases from V and 4 bases from J, with 14 bases between.

CDR3: CASSVRGNTEAFF. The CDR3 DNA follows: TGTGCCAGCAGCGTACGGGGTAACACTGAAGCTTTCTTT. The chain joins TRBV9 to TRBJ1-1; unclear D gene. Trimming stripped 1 base from V and 2 bases from J, with 6 bases between. CDR3 length: 13 amino acids. Germline V CDR1 and CDR2: SGDLS, YYNGEE.